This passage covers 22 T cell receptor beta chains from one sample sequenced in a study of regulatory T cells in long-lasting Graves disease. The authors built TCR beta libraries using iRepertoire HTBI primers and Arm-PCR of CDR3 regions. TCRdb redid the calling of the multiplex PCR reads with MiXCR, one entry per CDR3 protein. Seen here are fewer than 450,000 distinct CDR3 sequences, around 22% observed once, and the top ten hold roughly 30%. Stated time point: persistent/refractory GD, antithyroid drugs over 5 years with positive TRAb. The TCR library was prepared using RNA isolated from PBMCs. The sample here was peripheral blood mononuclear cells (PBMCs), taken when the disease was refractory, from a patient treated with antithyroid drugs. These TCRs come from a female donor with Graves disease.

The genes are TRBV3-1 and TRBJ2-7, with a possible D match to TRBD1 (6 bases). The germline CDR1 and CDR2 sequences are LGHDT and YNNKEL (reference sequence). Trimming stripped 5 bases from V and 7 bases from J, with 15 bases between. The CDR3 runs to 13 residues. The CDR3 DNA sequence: TGTGCCAGCAGCGGCCAGGGGTCCGGGGAGCAGTACTTC. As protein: CASSGQGSGEQYF.

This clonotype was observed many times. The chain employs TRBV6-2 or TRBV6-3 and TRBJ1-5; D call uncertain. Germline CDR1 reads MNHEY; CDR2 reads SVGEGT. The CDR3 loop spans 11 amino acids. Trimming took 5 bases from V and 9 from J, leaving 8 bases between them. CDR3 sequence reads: CASSDGRPQHF. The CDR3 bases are TGTGCCAGCAGTGACGGCAGGCCCCAGCATTTT.

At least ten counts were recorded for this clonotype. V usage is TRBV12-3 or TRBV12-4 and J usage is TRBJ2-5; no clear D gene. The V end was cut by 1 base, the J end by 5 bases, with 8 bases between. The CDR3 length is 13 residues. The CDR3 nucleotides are TGTGCCAGCAGTTTAGTTACCTGGGAGACCCAGTACTTC. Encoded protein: CASSLVTWETQYF.

The DNA of the CDR3 is TGTGCCAGCAGTTATTCGGGAGAGCGTGGCTACACCTTC. It translates to CASSYSGERGYTF. The chain has TRBV6-2 or TRBV6-3 and TRBJ1-2; D gene unclear. This CDR3 region has 13 residues. The germline V and J ends were trimmed by 3 bases and 7 bases, with 12 bases remaining between them. Germline V gives CDR1 MNHEY, CDR2 SVGEGT.

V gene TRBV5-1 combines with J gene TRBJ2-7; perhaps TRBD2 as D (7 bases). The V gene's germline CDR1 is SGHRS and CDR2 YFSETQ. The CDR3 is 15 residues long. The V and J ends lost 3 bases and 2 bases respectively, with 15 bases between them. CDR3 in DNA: TGCGCCAGCAGCTCGGGGGGACAACTCACCTACGAGCAGTACTTC. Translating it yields CASSSGGQLTYEQYF. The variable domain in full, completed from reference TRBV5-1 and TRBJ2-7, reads KAGVTQTPRYLIKTRGQQVTLSCSPISGHRSVSWYQQTPGQGLQFLFEYFSETQRNKGNFPGRFSGRQFSNSRSEMNVSTLELGDSALYLCASSSGGQLTYEQYFGPGTRLTVT.

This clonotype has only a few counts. The CDR3: CASSFPGGEQFF. In DNA form, the CDR3 reads TGTGCCAGCAGCTTCCCCGGGGGGGAGCAGTTCTTC. The chain carries TRBV11-2 and TRBJ2-1; 7 bases line up with TRBD2. CDR3 length: 12 residues. Germline loops: CDR1 SGHAT, CDR2 FQNNGV. With 3 bases clipped from V and 10 bases from J, the junction kept 3 bases outside the gene matches.

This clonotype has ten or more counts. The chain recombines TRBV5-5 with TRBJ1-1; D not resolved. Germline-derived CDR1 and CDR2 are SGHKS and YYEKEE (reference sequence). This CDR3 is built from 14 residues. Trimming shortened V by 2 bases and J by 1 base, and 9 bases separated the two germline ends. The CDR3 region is CASSFLYGNTEAFF. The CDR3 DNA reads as TGTGCCAGCAGCTTCCTTTACGGGAACACTGAAGCTTTCTTT.

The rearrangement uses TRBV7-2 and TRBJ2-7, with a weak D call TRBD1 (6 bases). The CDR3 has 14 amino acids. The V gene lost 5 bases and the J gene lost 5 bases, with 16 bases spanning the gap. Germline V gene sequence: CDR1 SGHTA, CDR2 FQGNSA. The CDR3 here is CASSQGHASHEQYF. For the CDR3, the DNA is TGTGCCAGCAGCCAGGGACACGCTTCCCACGAGCAGTACTTC.

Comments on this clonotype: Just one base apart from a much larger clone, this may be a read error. CDR3 bases: TGTGCCAGCAGCTTACGCCTGAGGGACTATGGCTGCACCTTC. This encodes CASSLRLRDYGCTF. The J gene is TRBJ1-2, the V gene TRBV7-2; D perhaps matches TRBD1 (5 bases). Germline lookup yields CDR1 SGHTA and CDR2 FQGNSA. The CDR3 spans 14 residues.

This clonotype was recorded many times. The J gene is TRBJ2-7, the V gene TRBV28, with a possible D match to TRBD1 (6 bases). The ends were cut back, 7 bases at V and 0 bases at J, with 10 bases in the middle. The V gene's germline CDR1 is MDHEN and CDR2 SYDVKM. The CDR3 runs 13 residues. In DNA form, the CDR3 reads TGTGCCAGCAACCGGGACACCTCCTACGAGCAGTACTTC. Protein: CASNRDTSYEQYF.

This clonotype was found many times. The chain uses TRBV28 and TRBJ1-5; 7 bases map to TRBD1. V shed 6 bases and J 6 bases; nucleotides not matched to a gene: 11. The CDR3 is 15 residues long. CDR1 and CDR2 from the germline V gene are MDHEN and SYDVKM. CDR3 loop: CASSRTGATGQPQHF. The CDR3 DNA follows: TGTGCCAGCAGCCGTACAGGGGCTACCGGTCAGCCCCAGCATTTT.

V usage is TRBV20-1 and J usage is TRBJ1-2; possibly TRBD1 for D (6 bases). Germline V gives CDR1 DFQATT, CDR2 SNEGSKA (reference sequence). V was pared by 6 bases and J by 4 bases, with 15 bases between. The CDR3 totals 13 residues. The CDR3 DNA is TGCAGTGCACGGCCCGGGGGCAGCTATGGCTACACCTTC. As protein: CSARPGGSYGYTF.

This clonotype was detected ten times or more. The CDR3 coding sequence is TGTGCCAGCACCAGGGGTACCGGGGAGCTGTTTTTT. Its protein product is CASTRGTGELFF. This chain joins TRBV28 and TRBJ2-2, with D possibly matching TRBD1 (6 bases). Germline CDR1 reads MDHEN; CDR2 reads SYDVKM. Trimming pared 7 bases from V and 5 bases from J, leaving 8 bases between. The CDR3 totals 12 residues.

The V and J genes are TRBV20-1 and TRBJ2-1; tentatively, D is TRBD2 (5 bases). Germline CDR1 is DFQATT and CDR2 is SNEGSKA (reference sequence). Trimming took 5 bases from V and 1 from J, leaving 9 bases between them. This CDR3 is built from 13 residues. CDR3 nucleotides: TGCAGTGCTTCACGCGGGTCCTACAATGAGCAGTTCTTC. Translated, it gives CSASRGSYNEQFF.

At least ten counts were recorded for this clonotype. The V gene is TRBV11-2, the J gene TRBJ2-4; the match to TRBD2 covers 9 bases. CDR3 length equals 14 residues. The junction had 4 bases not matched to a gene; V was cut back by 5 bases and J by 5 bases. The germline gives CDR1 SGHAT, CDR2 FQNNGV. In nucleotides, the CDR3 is TGTGCCAGCAGCCGACTAGCGGCCCAAAACATTCAGTACTTC. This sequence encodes CASSRLAAQNIQYF.

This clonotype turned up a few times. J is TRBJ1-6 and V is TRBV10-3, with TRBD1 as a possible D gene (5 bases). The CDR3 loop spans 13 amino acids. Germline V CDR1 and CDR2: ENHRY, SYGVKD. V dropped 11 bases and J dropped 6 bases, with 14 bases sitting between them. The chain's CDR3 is CAVQGSLNSPLHF. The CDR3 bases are TGTGCCGTTCAGGGTTCCCTTAATTCACCCCTCCACTTT.

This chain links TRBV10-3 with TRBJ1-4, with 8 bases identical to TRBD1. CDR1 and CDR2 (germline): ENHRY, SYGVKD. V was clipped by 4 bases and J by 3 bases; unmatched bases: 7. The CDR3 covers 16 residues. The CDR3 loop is CAISALGTGANEKLFF. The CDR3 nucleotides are TGTGCCATCAGTGCCTTAGGGACAGGAGCTAATGAAAAACTGTTTTTT.

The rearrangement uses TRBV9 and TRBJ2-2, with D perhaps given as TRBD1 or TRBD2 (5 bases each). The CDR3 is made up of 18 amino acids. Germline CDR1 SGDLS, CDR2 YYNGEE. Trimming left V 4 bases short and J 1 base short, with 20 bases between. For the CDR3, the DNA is TGTGCCAGCAGCCCCCCGGGGCGGCTAGCTGGGAACACCGGGGAGCTGTTTTTT. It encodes CASSPPGRLAGNTGELFF.

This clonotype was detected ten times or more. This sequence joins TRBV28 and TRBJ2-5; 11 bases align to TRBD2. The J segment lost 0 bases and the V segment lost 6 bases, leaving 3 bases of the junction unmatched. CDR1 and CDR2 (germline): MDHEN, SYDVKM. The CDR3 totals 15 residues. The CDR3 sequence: CASSPSGRYQETQYF. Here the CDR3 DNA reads TGTGCCAGCAGCCCTAGCGGGAGGTACCAAGAGACCCAGTACTTC.

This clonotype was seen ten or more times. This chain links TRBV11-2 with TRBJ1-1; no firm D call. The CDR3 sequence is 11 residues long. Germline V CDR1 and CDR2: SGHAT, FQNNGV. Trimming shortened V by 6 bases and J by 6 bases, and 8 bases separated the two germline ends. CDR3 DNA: TGTGCCAGCAGTGCCGCCGCTGAAGCTTTCTTT. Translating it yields CASSAAAEAFF.

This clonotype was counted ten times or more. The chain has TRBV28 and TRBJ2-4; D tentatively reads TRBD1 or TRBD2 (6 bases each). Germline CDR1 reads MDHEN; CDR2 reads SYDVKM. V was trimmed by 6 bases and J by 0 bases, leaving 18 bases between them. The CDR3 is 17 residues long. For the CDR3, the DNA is TGTGCCAGCAGGGAGGAGGGGGTCGGAGTAGCCAAAAACATTCAGTACTTC. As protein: CASREEGVGVAKNIQYF.

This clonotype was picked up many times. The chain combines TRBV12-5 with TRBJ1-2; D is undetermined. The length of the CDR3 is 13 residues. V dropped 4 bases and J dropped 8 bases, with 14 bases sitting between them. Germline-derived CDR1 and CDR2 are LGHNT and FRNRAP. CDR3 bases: TGTGCTAGTGGTTCAGGCGGAGTGAGGGGCTACACCTTC. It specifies CASGSGGVRGYTF. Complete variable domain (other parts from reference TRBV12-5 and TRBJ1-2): DARVTQTPRHKVTEMGQEVTMRCQPILGHNTVFWYRQTMMQGLELLAYFRNRAPLDDSGMPKDRFSAEMPDATLATLKIQPSEPRDSAVYFCASGSGGVRGYTFGSGTRLTVV.